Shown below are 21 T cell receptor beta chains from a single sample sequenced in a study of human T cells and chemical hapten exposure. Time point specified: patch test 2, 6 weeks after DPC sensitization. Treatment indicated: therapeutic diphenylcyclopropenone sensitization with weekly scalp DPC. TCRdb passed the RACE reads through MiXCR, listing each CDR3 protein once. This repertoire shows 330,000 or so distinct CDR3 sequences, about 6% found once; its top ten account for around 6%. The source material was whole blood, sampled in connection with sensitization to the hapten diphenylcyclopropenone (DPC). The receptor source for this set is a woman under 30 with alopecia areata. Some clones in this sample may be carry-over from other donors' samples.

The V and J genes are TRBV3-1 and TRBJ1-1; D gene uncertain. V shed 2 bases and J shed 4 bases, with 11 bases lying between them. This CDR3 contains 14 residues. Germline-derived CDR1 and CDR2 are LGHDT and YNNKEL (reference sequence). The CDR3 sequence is CASSQRYGPTEAFF. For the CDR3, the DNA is TGTGCCAGCAGCCAACGGTACGGCCCCACTGAAGCTTTCTTT.

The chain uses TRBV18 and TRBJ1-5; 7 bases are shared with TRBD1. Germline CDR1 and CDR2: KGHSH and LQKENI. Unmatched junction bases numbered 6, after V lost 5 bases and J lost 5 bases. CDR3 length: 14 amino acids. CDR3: CASSEGAGDQPQHF. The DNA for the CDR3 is TGTGCCAGCTCAGAGGGGGCAGGGGATCAGCCCCAGCATTTT.

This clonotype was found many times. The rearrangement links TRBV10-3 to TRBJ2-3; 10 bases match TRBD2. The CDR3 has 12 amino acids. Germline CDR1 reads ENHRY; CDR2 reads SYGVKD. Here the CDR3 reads CAASGGTDTQYF. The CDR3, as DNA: TGTGCTGCTAGCGGGGGTACAGATACGCAGTATTTT.

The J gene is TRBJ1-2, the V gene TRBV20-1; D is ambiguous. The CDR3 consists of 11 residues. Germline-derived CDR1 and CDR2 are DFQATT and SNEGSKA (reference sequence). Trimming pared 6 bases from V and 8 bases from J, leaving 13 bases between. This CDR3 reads CSALLGTGYTF. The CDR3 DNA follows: TGCAGTGCCCTACTGGGCACGGGCTACACCTTC.

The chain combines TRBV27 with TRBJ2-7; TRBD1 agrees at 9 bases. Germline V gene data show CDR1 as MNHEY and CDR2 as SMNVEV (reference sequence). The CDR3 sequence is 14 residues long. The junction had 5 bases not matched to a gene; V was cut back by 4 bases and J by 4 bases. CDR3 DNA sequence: TGTGCCAGCAGTTGGACAGGGGTTGCATACGAGCAGTACTTC. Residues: CASSWTGVAYEQYF.

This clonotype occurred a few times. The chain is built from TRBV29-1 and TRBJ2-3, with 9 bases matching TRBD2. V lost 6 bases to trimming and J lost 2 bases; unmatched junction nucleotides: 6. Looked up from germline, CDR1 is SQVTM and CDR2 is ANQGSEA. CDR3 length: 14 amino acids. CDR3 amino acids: CSVGASGVTDTQYF. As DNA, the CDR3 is TGCAGCGTGGGGGCTAGCGGGGTCACAGATACGCAGTATTTT.

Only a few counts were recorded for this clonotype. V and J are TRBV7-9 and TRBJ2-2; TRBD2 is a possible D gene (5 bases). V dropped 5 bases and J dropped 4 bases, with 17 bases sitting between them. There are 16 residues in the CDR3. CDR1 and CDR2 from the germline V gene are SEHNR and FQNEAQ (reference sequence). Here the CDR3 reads CASSRRLPGFTGELFF. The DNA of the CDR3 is TGTGCCAGCAGCCGACGCTTACCGGGATTCACCGGGGAGCTGTTTTTT.

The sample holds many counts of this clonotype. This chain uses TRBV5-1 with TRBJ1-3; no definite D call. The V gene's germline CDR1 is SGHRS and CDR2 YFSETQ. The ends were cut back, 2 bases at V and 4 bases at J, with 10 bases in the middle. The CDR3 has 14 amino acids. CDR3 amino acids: CASSFGDGGNTIYF. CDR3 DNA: TGCGCCAGCAGCTTTGGAGATGGCGGAAACACCATATATTTT. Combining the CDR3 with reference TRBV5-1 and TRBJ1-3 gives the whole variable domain KAGVTQTPRYLIKTRGQQVTLSCSPISGHRSVSWYQQTPGQGLQFLFEYFSETQRNKGNFPGRFSGRQFSNSRSEMNVSTLELGDSALYLCASSFGDGGNTIYFGEGSWLTVV.

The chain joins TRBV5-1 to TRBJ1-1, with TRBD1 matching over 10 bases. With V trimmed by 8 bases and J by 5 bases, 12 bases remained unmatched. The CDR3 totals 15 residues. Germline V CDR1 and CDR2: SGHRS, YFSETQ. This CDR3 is CARMCRQGAGTEAFF. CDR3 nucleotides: TGCGCCAGAATGTGCAGACAGGGGGCAGGAACTGAAGCTTTCTTT.

The DNA for the CDR3 is TGCAGTGCTAGAGACCCCGAGGGGAGCGGGGTCACAGATACGCAGTATTTT. Its protein is CSARDPEGSGVTDTQYF. The V call is TRBV20-1, the J call TRBJ2-3, with 7 nucleotides matching TRBD2. The CDR3 has 17 amino acids. CDR1 is DFQATT, CDR2 SNEGSKA, per germline (reference sequence). The V gene end was trimmed by 0 bases and the J gene end by 2 bases; junction bases not matched to a gene: 11.

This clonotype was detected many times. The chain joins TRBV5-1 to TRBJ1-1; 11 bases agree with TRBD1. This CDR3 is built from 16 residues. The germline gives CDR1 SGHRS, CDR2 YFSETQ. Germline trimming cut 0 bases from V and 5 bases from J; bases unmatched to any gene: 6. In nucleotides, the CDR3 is TGCGCCAGCAGCTTGGGGACAGGGGGCGCGAGAACTGAAGCTTTCTTT. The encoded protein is CASSLGTGGARTEAFF.

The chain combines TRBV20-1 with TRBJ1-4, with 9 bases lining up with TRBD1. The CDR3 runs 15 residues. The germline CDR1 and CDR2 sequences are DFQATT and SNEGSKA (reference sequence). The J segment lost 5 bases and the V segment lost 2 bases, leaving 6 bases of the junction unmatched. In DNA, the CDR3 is TGCAGTGCTAGAAAACCCGGGACAGGGAATGAAAAACTGTTTTTT. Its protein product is CSARKPGTGNEKLFF.

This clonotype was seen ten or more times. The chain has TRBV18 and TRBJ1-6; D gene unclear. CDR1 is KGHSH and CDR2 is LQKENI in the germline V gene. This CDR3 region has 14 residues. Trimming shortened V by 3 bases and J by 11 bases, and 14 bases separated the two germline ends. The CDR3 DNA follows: TGTGCCAGCTCACCCACGACGGGCCGGGCACCCCTCCACTTT. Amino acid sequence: CASSPTTGRAPLHF.

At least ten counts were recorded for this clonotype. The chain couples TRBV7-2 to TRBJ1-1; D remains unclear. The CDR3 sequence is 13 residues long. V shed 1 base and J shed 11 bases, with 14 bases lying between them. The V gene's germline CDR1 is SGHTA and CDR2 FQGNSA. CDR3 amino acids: CASSLGTGGLAFF. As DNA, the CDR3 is TGTGCCAGCAGCTTAGGAACGGGAGGGCTCGCTTTCTTT. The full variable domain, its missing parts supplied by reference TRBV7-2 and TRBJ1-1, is GAGVSQSPSNKVTEKGKDVELRCDPISGHTALYWYRQSLGQGLEFLIYFQGNSAPDKSGLPSDRFSAERTGGSVSTLTIQRTQQEDSAVYLCASSLGTGGLAFFGQGTRLTVV.

Written as DNA, the CDR3 is TGTGCCAGCAGTTACTCCGGGGAAACCGGGGAGCTGTTTTTT. This sequence encodes CASSYSGETGELFF. The V gene is TRBV6-5, the J gene TRBJ2-2; tentative D call: TRBD2 (5 bases). Per germline, CDR1 MNHEY and CDR2 SVGAGI. Between the trimmed V and J ends, which lost 0 bases and 5 bases, there was a span of 7 bases. This CDR3 spans 14 amino acids.

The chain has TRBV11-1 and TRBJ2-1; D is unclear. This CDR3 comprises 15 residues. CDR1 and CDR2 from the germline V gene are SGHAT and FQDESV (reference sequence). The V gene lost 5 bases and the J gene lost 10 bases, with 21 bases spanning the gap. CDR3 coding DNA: TGTGCCAGCAGCGTGCGGCCCGATGATGGGGTGGAGCAGTTCTTC. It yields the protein CASSVRPDDGVEQFF. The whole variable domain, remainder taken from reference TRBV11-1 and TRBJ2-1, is EAEVAQSPRYKITEKSQAVAFWCDPISGHATLYWYRQILGQGPELLVQFQDESVVDDSQLPKDRFSAERLKGVDSTLKIQPAELGDSAMYLCASSVRPDDGVEQFFGPGTRLTVL.

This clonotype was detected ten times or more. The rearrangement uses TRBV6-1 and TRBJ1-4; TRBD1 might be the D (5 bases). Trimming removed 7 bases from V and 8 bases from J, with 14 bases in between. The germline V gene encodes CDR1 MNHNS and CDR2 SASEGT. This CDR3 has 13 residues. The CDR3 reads CASIAPGFEKLFF. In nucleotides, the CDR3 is TGTGCCAGCATAGCCCCAGGGTTCGAAAAACTGTTTTTT.

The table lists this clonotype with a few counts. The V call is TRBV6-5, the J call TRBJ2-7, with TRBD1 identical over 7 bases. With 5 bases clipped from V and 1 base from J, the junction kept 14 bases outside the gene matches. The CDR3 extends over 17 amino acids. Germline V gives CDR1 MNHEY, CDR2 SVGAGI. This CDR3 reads CASSRPAPGQSSYEQYF. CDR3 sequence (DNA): TGTGCCAGCAGTCGTCCCGCACCGGGACAGAGTTCCTACGAGCAGTACTTC.

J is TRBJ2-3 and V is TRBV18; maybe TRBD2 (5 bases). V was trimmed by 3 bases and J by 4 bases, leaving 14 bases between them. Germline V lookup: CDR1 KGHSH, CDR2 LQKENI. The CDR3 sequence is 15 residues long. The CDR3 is CASSPTSSGADTQYF. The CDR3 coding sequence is TGTGCCAGCTCACCGACTTCCTCCGGGGCAGATACGCAGTATTTT.

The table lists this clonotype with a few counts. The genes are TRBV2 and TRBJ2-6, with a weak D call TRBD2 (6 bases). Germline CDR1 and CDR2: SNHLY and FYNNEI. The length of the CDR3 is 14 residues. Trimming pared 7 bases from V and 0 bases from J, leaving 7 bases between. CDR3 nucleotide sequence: TGTGCCAGCATGGAGGGCTCTGGGGCCAACGTCCTGACTTTC. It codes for CASMEGSGANVLTF.

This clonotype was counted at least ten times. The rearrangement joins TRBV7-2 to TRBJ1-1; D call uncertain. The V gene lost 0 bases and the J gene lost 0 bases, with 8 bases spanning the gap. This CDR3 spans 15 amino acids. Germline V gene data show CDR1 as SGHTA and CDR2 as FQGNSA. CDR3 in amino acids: CASSLAAGLNTEAFF. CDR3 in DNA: TGTGCCAGCAGCTTAGCCGCCGGATTGAACACTGAAGCTTTCTTT.